This is a list of T cell receptor beta chains from one sample in a study of vaccination effects on CD4 cells after COVID-19. Their antigens remain unidentified. Here immunoSEQ multiplex PCR was the method, and the copy in TCRdb shows in-frame clones only, minus some. The sample lists tens of thousands of clones, approximately 70% seen once, with over 4% in the top ten. Sequences were derived from CD4+ T cells from PBMCs cultured with HCoV-OC43 spike peptides, sampled before COVID-19 vaccination. Source of these receptors: a human donor who received a COVID-19 vaccine. Both conserved end residues are part of each CDR3. The D gene is left open where the match is weak. Where a row states a size, it is once, few, many or the class of an expanded clone; other rows omit it.

once	TRBV28	TRBJ1-5	.	TGTGCCAGCAGCTCCCCTGGTGGGAGCAATCAGCCCCAGCATTTT	CASSSPGGSNQPQHF
.	TRBV4-1	TRBJ1-2	TRBD1	TGCGCCAGCAGCCAGGGACAGGGAGGTGGTAACTATGGCTACACCTTC	CASSQGQGGGNYGYTF
.	TRBV7-2	TRBJ1-2	TRBD1	TGTGCCAGCAGCTCCTACGAGACAGGGAATGGCTACACCTTC	CASSSYETGNGYTF
.	TRBV12-5	TRBJ1-1	.	TGTGCTAGTGGTTTATTGGGGATGGCTGAAGCTTTCTTT	CASGLLGMAEAFF
.	TRBV29-1	TRBJ1-1	.	TGCAGCGTGGTCCGGGGGAACACTGAAGCTTTCTTT	CSVVRGNTEAFF
.	TRBV4-1	TRBJ2-1	.	TGCGCCAGCAGCCAACCCCGTGGTGAGCAGTTCTTC	CASSQPRGEQFF
.	TRBV11-3	TRBJ2-3	TRBD1	TGTGCCAGCAGCCTACCCTCCGTCAGGGGGAATAACACAGATACGCAGTATTTT	CASSLPSVRGNNTDTQYF
.	TRBV6-5	TRBJ1-5	.	TGTGCCAGCAGCCTCGACAGAGCCCTCAATCAGCCCCAGCATTTT	CASSLDRALNQPQHF
.	TRBV12-5	TRBJ2-1	TRBD2	TGTGCTAGTGGTCTTAATCTAGCGGGGGGGTACAATGAGCAGTTCTTC	CASGLNLAGGYNEQFF
.	TRBV6-5	TRBJ1-4	.	TGTGCCAGCAGAGATACAGCCTTCCGTAATGAAAAACTGTTTTTT	CASRDTAFRNEKLFF
few	TRBV9	TRBJ2-2	TRBD1	TGTGCCAGCAGCGTACGGGGACAGGGGGCCACCGGGGAGCTGTTTTTT	CASSVRGQGATGELFF
.	TRBV7-9	TRBJ1-2	.	TGTGCCAGCAGCTTAGCGCAATGGGACTATGGCTACACCTTC	CASSLAQWDYGYTF
few	TRBV4-3	TRBJ1-5	.	TGCGCCAGCAGCCAAGAATACGAGGGTTATCAGCCCCAGCATTTT	CASSQEYEGYQPQHF
.	TRBV5-1	TRBJ1-2	.	TGCGCCAGCAGCCAACGGCTCGGGACACCTACTAACTATGGCTACACCTTC	CASSQRLGTPTNYGYTF
.	TRBV7-2	TRBJ2-3	.	TGTGCCAGCAGCTTAGCGTTTTCGGATACGCAGTATTTT	CASSLAFSDTQYF
few	TRBV2	TRBJ2-1	TRBD2	TGTGCCAGCAGTGGCGGGGGAGCCATCTCCTACAATGAGCAGTTCTTC	CASSGGGAISYNEQFF
.	TRBV4-1	TRBJ2-5	.	TGCGCCAGCAGCCAAGAAGGGGGTTTTGAGACCCAGTACTTC	CASSQEGGFETQYF
.	TRBV5-1	TRBJ1-6	.	TGCGCCAGCAGCTTGGATGGGGGACGGAATAATTCACCCCTCCACTTT	CASSLDGGRNNSPLHF
.	TRBV6-5	TRBJ2-5	TRBD1	TGTGCCAGCAGTTTCAATCGACAGGGGGCTGAGACCCAGTACTTC	CASSFNRQGAETQYF
.	TRBV25-1	TRBJ1-1	.	TGTGCCAGCAGTGGGGCTGAAGCTTTCTTT	CASSGAEAFF
.	TRBV5-4	TRBJ1-2	.	TGTGCCAGCAGCTTTTCAGGGAACTATGGCTACACCTTC	CASSFSGNYGYTF
once	TRBV9	TRBJ2-5	.	TGTGCCAGCAGCCCGACAGGCACAGAGGAGACCCAGTACTTC	CASSPTGTEETQYF
.	TRBV3-1/TRBV3-2	TRBJ1-3	.	TGTGCCAGCGCCCAGCTAGCTGGAAACACCATATATTTT	CASAQLAGNTIYF
.	TRBV7-3	TRBJ2-1	TRBD1	TGTGCCAGCAGCTTGGTTTCGGGGGTCAGGGGGCAAAATGAGCAGTTCTTC	CASSLVSGVRGQNEQFF
.	TRBV4-1	TRBJ1-5	TRBD1	TGCGCCAGCAGCCAACATGGACAGGGGAATCAGCCCCAGCATTTT	CASSQHGQGNQPQHF
few	TRBV5-1	TRBJ2-2	.	TGCGCCAGCAGCTTGGACGGGGGGCCAAGCGGGGAGCTGTTTTTT	CASSLDGGPSGELFF
few	TRBV4-1	TRBJ2-2	.	TGCGCCAGCAGCCAAGACTCCCGGGGAGCCAACACCGGGGAGCTGTTTTTT	CASSQDSRGANTGELFF
few	TRBV5-1	TRBJ1-5	.	TGCGCCAGCAGCTCCGACGGTGATAGCAATCAGCCCCAGCATTTT	CASSSDGDSNQPQHF
.	TRBV6-5	TRBJ1-5	.	TGTGCCAGCAGCCTCCGGCCGAGTAGCAATCAGCCCCAGCATTTT	CASSLRPSSNQPQHF
.	TRBV19	TRBJ2-5	TRBD1	TGTGCCAGTAGTAACAGGGGCGGGGAGACCCAGTACTTC	CASSNRGGETQYF
.	TRBV30	TRBJ2-2	TRBD1	TGTGCCTGGACCAAAAAAGCAGGGACAGTTAACACCGGGGAGCTGTTTTTT	CAWTKKAGTVNTGELFF
few	TRBV9	TRBJ1-6	.	TGTGCCAGCAGCGTATCCGGGGCACTTAATTCACCCCTCCACTTT	CASSVSGALNSPLHF
.	TRBV24-1	TRBJ2-5	.	TGTGCCACCGCCGGAGGGGGAGAGACCCAGTACTTC	CATAGGGETQYF
.	TRBV9	TRBJ2-2	TRBD2	TGTGCCAGCAGCGTAGTCCCTAGCGGGAACACCGGGGAGCTGTTTTTT	CASSVVPSGNTGELFF
.	TRBV4-3	TRBJ1-2	.	TGCGCCAGCAGCCAAGGGACAGCAGCTAACTATGGCTACACCTTC	CASSQGTAANYGYTF
.	TRBV19	TRBJ1-1	.	TGTGCCAGTAAACCCCTCACAGGAAACACTGAAGCTTTCTTT	CASKPLTGNTEAFF
.	TRBV18	TRBJ2-1	.	TGTGCCAGCTCACGGAAGGAAGGTGAGCAGTTCTTC	CASSRKEGEQFF
.	TRBV28	TRBJ1-4	.	TGTGCCAGCAGTTTCCAGGGTACTAATGAAAAACTGTTTTTT	CASSFQGTNEKLFF
once	TRBV5-1	TRBJ1-1	.	TGCGCCAGCAGCTTGGTGGTTGGGGGCACTGAAGCTTTCTTT	CASSLVVGGTEAFF
.	TRBV2	TRBJ1-1	.	TGTGCCAGCAGTGAAGCGCTTCAGCTTGAAGCTTTCTTT	CASSEALQLEAFF
few	TRBV5-1	TRBJ2-2	.	TGCGCCAGCAGCTGGGGACTGACGAACACCGGGGAGCTGTTTTTT	CASSWGLTNTGELFF
.	TRBV24-1	TRBJ2-5	.	TGTGCCACCAGTGACCCTGGTGGCACCCGGGGGACCCAGTACTTC	CATSDPGGTRGTQYF
medium-sized	TRBV24-1	TRBJ1-4	.	TGTGCCACCAACCAACAGGGAGCCATTAATGAAAAACTGTTTTTT	CATNQQGAINEKLFF
.	TRBV19	TRBJ1-5	.	TGTGCCAGTAGTGCCAGGGGCTCCCAGGGTAATCAGCCCCAGCATTTT	CASSARGSQGNQPQHF
.	TRBV19	TRBJ2-2	TRBD1	TGTGCCAGTAGTGTATCTTCGGGACAGGCGAACACCGGGGAGCTGTTTTTT	CASSVSSGQANTGELFF
.	TRBV6-5	TRBJ2-3	.	TGTGCCAGCACTGGATCCCACACAGATACGCAGTATTTT	CASTGSHTDTQYF
.	TRBV11-2	TRBJ1-1	.	TGTGCCAGCAGCTCCGTTCATTTTAGCCCTCCTGAAGCTTTCTTT	CASSSVHFSPPEAFF